The rows below give T cell receptor beta chains drawn from one sample of a study of beta chain features in type 1 diabetes. Profiled with immunoSEQ multiplex PCR; TCRdb holds only in-frame clones, not every one. The sample holds more than 140,000 clones, roughly 9.3% seen once. Sequencing was performed on central memory CD4+ T cells from blood. The receptor set was obtained from a woman aged 40 to 50 in good health. The CDR3 runs from the conserved cysteine through the conserved F or W. A D gene is named only where the DNA matches it firmly. Not every row has a clone size; where given, it reads once, few, many or a size class.

j_call v_call d_call clone_size cdr3_nt cdr3_aa
TRBJ1-1 TRBV7-9 NA NA TGTGCCAGCAGCTTAGACAGGGCTAACACTGAAGCTTTCTTT CASSLDRANTEAFF
TRBJ2-7 TRBV6-5 TRBD1 few TGTGCCAGTTGCCGGGACAGGGCGCGCGAGCAGTACTTC CASCRDRAREQYF
TRBJ2-3 TRBV20-1 NA NA TGCAGTGCCATAGACGGGGATACGCAGTATTTT CSAIDGDTQYF
TRBJ1-6 TRBV13 NA NA TGTGCCAGCAGCTTAGGTGCAGGGGCAGCAAATTCACCCCTCCACTTT CASSLGAGAANSPLHF
TRBJ2-3 TRBV18 TRBD2 few TGTGCCAGCTCAAACTCCGCGGGGGGCCGGGATACGCAGTATTTT CASSNSAGGRDTQYF
TRBJ2-2 TRBV27 NA few TGTGCCAGCAGTTTATCCCTGTTAGGGGGAAACACCGGGGAGCTGTTTTTT CASSLSLLGGNTGELFF
TRBJ2-7 TRBV11-2 NA NA TGTGCCAGCAGGCGGAGGGGCGAAAGCTCCTACGAGCAGTACTTC CASRRRGESSYEQYF
TRBJ2-7 TRBV6-1 TRBD1 NA TGTGCCTGCCGAAACGGACAGGGTTGGCCCTACGAGCAGTACTTC CACRNGQGWPYEQYF
TRBJ2-7 TRBV6-1 TRBD1 NA TGTGCCAGCAGTTTAGTTCGACAGGGCCCCGAGCAGTACTTC CASSLVRQGPEQYF
TRBJ1-5 TRBV28 TRBD1 NA TGTGCCAGCAGTTCGCCCGGACAGGGGCAGCAGCCCCAGCATTTT CASSSPGQGQQPQHF
TRBJ2-3 TRBV10-3 NA NA TGTGCCACCAGGTCAGGGAGGACAGATACGCAGTATTTT CATRSGRTDTQYF
TRBJ1-5 TRBV28 NA few TGTGCCAGCACCGGAGGGGGGGGTTGGGGTTGGCAGCCCCAGCATTTT CASTGGGGWGWQPQHF
TRBJ1-1 TRBV7-2 NA NA TGTGCCAGCAGCTTAGAAGTGGACAGAGAAGCTTTCTTT CASSLEVDREAFF
TRBJ2-7 TRBV28 TRBD1 few TGTGCCAGCAGTTTATCGACAGGGGGCTCCTACGAGCAGTACTTC CASSLSTGGSYEQYF
TRBJ2-1 TRBV5-1 TRBD2 few TGCGCCAGCAGCTTGGAGGTAGCGGGGGGCAATGAGCAGTTCTTC CASSLEVAGGNEQFF
TRBJ1-1 TRBV6-5 NA NA TGTGCCAGCAGTTACTCAACCCGGACTGAAGCTTTCTTT CASSYSTRTEAFF
TRBJ1-1 TRBV2 NA NA TGTGCCAGTATCAGGGAGGCCCCGATGAACACTGAAGCTTTCTTT CASIREAPMNTEAFF
TRBJ2-1 TRBV6-6 TRBD1 few TGTGCCAGCAGCAGGACAGGGGGCTCCTACAATGAGCAGTTCTTC CASSRTGGSYNEQFF
TRBJ2-1 TRBV6-6 TRBD2 few TGTGCCAGCAGGAGCGGGGCCAACTCCTACAATGAGCAGTTCTTC CASRSGANSYNEQFF
TRBJ2-1 TRBV19 NA NA TGTGCCAGTAGTACACGGGAAACCTACAATGAGCAGTTCTTC CASSTRETYNEQFF
TRBJ2-3 TRBV9 NA NA TGTGCCAGCAGTTACAGGGTTGGCACAGATACGCAGTATTTT CASSYRVGTDTQYF
TRBJ1-2 TRBV9 TRBD1 many TGTGCCAGCAGCGCAATTACAGGGGGCACTGGCTACACCTTC CASSAITGGTGYTF
TRBJ2-4 TRBV6-5 TRBD2 NA TGTGCCAGCAGGGGTAGCGGGGACATTCAGTACTTC CASRGSGDIQYF
TRBJ2-2 TRBV28 NA few TGTGCCAGCAGTCCCCCATCCACCGGGGAGCTGTTTTTT CASSPPSTGELFF
TRBJ1-1 TRBV29-1 TRBD1 NA TGCAGCGTTGCGAGACAGGGCGGCACTGAAGCTTTCTTT CSVARQGGTEAFF
TRBJ2-3 TRBV7-2 NA NA TGTGCCAGCAGCTTCCGTAACTCACCCGGTACAGATACGCAGTATTTT CASSFRNSPGTDTQYF
TRBJ1-6 TRBV21-1 NA few TGTGCCAGCCAAAAGGGCCCGACAGGGGTAGGAAATTCACCCCTCCACTTT CASQKGPTGVGNSPLHF
TRBJ1-1 TRBV6-5 TRBD1 NA TGTGCCAGCAGGGAGACAGGGCTAACTGAAGCTTTCTTT CASRETGLTEAFF
TRBJ1-2 TRBV28 NA few TGTGCCAGCAGCCTCCTGGGCGGACTCTATGGCTACACCTTC CASSLLGGLYGYTF
TRBJ1-1 TRBV4-3 NA few TGCGCCAGCAGCCAAGATTTGACAGTTAGTGGAAGGGAAGCGGGCACTGAAGCTTTCTTT CASSQDLTVSGREAGTEAFF
TRBJ2-7 TRBV4-1 TRBD1 few TGCGCCAGCAGCCAAGATCTATCCACGTTCCGGACAGGGAGAGAGCAGTACTTC CASSQDLSTFRTGREQYF
TRBJ1-6 TRBV6-5 NA few TGTGCCAGCAGACAAGGGAGCTATAATTCACCCCTCCACTTT CASRQGSYNSPLHF
TRBJ2-3 TRBV4-3 TRBD1 many TGCGCCAGCAGCCAAGACCGGGACAGGGCCACAGATACGCAGTATTTT CASSQDRDRATDTQYF
TRBJ1-6 TRBV5-1 TRBD1 few TGCGCCAGCAGCTCCGGACAGGTCTCGGGTAATTCACCCCTCCACTTT CASSSGQVSGNSPLHF
TRBJ1-1 TRBV27 NA few TGTGCCAAGCGGTCCCCAAACAGGGAGAACACTGAAGCTTTCTTT CAKRSPNRENTEAFF
TRBJ2-3 TRBV15 TRBD2 NA TGTGCCACCAGCAGAGGGGAGGGCCAAGATACGCAGTATTTT CATSRGEGQDTQYF
TRBJ1-2 TRBV7-2 NA few TGTGCCAGCAGCTTATGGGGGACTGAGATCGGCTACACCTTC CASSLWGTEIGYTF
TRBJ2-3 TRBV10-3 NA NA TGTGCCATCAGTGACTCCATAGGCACAGATACGCAGTATTTT CAISDSIGTDTQYF
TRBJ2-7 TRBV29-1 NA NA TGCAGCGTTGAGCTGCAGGGTAGGTACGAGCAGTACTTC CSVELQGRYEQYF
TRBJ2-1 TRBV7-8 TRBD2 NA TGTGCCAGCAGCTTAGAGTGGGAGGGCAATGAGCAGTTCTTC CASSLEWEGNEQFF
TRBJ2-5 TRBV18 TRBD2 NA TGTGCCAGCTCCCCTATCGGGGGGGTCAAAGAGACCCAGTACTTC CASSPIGGVKETQYF
TRBJ2-7 TRBV10-1 TRBD1 NA TGCGCCAGCAGTGAGAACAGGGGTCCCTACGAGCAGTACTTC CASSENRGPYEQYF
TRBJ2-3 TRBV19 NA NA TGTGCCAGTAGAAGAGCAGATACGCAGTATTTT CASRRADTQYF
TRBJ2-7 TRBV18 TRBD2 NA TGTGCCAGCTCACCCTTGGCGGGGGGGTCCTACGAGCAGTACTTC CASSPLAGGSYEQYF
TRBJ1-1 TRBV6-5 NA few TGTGCCAGCAGTTACTCTCCGGGGGTATCCGAAGCTTTCTTT CASSYSPGVSEAFF
TRBJ2-1 TRBV9 TRBD2 NA TGTGCCAGCAGCCTCGGCCCGACTAGCGGGGGGTACAATGAGCAGTTCTTC CASSLGPTSGGYNEQFF
TRBJ2-2 TRBV7-2 NA NA TGTGCCAGCAGCTTTACAGGGTTCACCGGGGAGCTGTTTTTT CASSFTGFTGELFF
TRBJ2-7 TRBV5-5 NA few TGTGCCAGCAGCTCGCTACTGGAGCACGAGCAGTACTTC CASSSLLEHEQYF
TRBJ1-1 TRBV11-2 NA few TGTGCCAGCAGCTTAACAGGCCAGAACACTGAAGCTTTCTTT CASSLTGQNTEAFF
TRBJ2-6 TRBV7-6 TRBD1 NA TGTGCCAGCAGCGCTACAGGGGTCGGGGCCAACGTCCTGACTTTC CASSATGVGANVLTF
TRBJ2-7 TRBV14 NA medium-sized TGTGCCAGCAGCCAAGATCTGTCCCCAGGGTACTCCTACGAGCAGTACTTC CASSQDLSPGYSYEQYF
TRBJ2-4 TRBV5-1 NA NA TGCGCCAGCAGCTTGACAGGGTCCAAAAACATTCAGTACTTC CASSLTGSKNIQYF
TRBJ1-5 TRBV7-2 NA NA TGTGCCAGCAGCTTAGGAAGACAGGTCAATCAGCCCCAGCATTTT CASSLGRQVNQPQHF
TRBJ1-2 TRBV6-6 TRBD1 few TGTGCCAGCGCCAACCAGGGGGCAGGTTGGGGCTATGGCTACACCTTC CASANQGAGWGYGYTF
TRBJ1-2 TRBV10-3 NA NA TGTGCCATCAGTGAGAGTACCGGGAACATAGTAGGCTATGGCTACACCTTC CAISESTGNIVGYGYTF
TRBJ2-2 TRBV6-5 NA many TGTGCCACCACCTACGACGGGGAGCTGTTTTTT CATTYDGELFF
TRBJ2-5 TRBV9 NA few TGTGCCAGCAGCGTAGATCGGGTCGGAAGCAGGGCCCAGTACTTC CASSVDRVGSRAQYF
TRBJ2-1 TRBV5-1 NA NA TGCGCCAGCAGCGACACGGACAATGAGCAGTTCTTC CASSDTDNEQFF
TRBJ1-1 TRBV29-1 TRBD1 NA TGCAGCACCCGTCAGGGACAGCCTATGAACACTGAAGCTTTCTTT CSTRQGQPMNTEAFF
TRBJ2-3 TRBV10-3 NA few TGTGCCATCAGTGAGTCTTCCAGGGGCACAGATACGCAGTATTTT CAISESSRGTDTQYF